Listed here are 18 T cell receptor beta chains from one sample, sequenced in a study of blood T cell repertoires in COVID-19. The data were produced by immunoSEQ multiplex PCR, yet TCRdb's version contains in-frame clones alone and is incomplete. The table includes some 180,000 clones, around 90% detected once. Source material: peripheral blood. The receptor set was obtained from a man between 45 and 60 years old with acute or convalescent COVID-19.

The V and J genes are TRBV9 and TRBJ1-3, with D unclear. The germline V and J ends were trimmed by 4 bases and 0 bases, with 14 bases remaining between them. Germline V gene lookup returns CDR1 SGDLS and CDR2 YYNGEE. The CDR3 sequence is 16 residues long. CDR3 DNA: TGTGCCAGCAGCCCTCAACACCGGGACTCTGGAAACACCATATATTTT. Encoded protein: CASSPQHRDSGNTIYF. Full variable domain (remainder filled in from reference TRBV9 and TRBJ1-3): DSGVTQTPKHLITATGQRVTLRCSPRSGDLSVYWYQQSLDQGLQFLIQYYNGEERAKGNILERFSAQQFPDLHSELNLSSLELGDSALYFCASSPQHRDSGNTIYFGEGSWLTVV.

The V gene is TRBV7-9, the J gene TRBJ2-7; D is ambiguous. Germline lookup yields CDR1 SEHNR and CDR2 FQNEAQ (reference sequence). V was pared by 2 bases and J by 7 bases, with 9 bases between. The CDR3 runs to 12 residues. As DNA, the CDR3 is TGTGCCAGCAGCTTATCGACGCGGGAGCAGTACGTC. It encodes CASSLSTREQYV.

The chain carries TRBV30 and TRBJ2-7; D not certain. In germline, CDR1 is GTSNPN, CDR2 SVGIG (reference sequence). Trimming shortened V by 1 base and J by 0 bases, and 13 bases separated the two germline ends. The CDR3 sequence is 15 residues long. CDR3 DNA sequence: TGTGCCTGGAGTGGTAAACTCACTCCCTCCTACGAGCAGTACTTC. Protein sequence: CAWSGKLTPSYEQYF.

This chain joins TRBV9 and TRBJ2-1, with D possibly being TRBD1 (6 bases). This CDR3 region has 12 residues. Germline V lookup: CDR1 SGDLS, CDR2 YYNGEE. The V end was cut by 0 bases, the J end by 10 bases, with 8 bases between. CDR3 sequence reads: CASSVVGQEQFF. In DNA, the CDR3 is TGTGCCAGCAGCGTAGTAGGACAGGAGCAGTTCTTC. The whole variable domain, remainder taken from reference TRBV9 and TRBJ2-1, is DSGVTQTPKHLITATGQRVTLRCSPRSGDLSVYWYQQSLDQGLQFLIQYYNGEERAKGNILERFSAQQFPDLHSELNLSSLELGDSALYFCASSVVGQEQFFGPGTRLTVL.

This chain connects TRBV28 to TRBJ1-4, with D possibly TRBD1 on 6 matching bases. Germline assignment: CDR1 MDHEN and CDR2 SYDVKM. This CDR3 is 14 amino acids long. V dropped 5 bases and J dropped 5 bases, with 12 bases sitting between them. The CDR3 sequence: CASSGQTLNEKLFF. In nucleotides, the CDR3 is TGTGCCAGCAGTGGACAGACCCTAAATGAAAAACTGTTTTTT.

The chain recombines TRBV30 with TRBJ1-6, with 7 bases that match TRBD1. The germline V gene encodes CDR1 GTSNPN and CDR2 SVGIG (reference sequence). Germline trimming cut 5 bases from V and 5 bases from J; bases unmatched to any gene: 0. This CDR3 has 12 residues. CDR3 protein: CAWDRDNSPLHF. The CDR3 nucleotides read TGTGCCTGGGACAGGGATAATTCACCCCTCCACTTT.

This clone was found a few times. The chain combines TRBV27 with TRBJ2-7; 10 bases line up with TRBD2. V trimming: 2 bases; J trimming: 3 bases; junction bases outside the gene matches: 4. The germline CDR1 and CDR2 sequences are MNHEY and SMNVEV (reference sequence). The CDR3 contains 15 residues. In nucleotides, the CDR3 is TGTGCCAGCAGTTTAAGGGCTAGCGGGAGCTACGAGCAGTACTTC. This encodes CASSLRASGSYEQYF.

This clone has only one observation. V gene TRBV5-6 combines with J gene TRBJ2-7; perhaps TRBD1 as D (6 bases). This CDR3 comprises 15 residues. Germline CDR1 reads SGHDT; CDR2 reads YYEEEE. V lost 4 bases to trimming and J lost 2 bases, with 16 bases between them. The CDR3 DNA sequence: TGTGCCAGCAGCCGAACGGGACATCCTACCTACGAGCAGTACGTC. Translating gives CASSRTGHPTYEQYV.

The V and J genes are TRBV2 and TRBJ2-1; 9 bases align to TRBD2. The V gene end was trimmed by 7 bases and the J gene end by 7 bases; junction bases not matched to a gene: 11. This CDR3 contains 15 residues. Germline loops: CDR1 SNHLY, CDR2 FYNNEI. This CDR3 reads CASNNRAGGVNEQFF. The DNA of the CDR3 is TGTGCCAGCAATAACCGAGCGGGAGGCGTTAATGAGCAGTTCTTC.

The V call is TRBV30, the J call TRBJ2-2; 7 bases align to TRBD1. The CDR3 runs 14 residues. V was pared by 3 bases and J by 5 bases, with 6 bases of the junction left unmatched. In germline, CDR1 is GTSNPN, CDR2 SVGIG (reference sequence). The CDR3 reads CAWRPGQLTGELFF. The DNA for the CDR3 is TGTGCCTGGAGACCGGGACAGCTAACCGGGGAGCTGTTTTTT.

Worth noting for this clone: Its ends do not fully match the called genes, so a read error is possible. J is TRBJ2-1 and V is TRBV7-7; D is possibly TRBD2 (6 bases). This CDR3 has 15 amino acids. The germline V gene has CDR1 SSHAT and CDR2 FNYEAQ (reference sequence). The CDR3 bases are TGTGCTAGCAGCTTCTCGCTCGGGACTGTCAATGAGCAGTTCTTC. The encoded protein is CASSFSLGTVNEQFF.

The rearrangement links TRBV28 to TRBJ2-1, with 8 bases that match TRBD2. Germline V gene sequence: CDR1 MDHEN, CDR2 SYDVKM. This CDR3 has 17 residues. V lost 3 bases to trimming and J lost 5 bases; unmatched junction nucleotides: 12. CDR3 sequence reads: CASSLSQGGGSHNEQFF. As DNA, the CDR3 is TGTGCCAGCAGTTTGTCTCAGGGCGGGGGGTCACACAATGAGCAGTTCTTC.

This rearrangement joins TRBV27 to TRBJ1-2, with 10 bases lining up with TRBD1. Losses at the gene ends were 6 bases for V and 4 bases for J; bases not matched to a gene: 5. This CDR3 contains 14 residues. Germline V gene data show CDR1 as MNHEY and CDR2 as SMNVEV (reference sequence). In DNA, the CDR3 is TGTGCCAGCAGAGGGACAGGGGACCTCTATGGCTACACCTTC. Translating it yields CASRGTGDLYGYTF.

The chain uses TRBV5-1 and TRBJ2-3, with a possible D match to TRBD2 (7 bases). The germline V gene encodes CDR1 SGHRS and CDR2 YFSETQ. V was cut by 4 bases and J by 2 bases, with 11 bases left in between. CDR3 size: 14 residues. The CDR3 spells CASSLGGDTDTQYF. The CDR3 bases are TGCGCCAGCAGCCTAGGGGGGGACACAGATACGCAGTATTTT.

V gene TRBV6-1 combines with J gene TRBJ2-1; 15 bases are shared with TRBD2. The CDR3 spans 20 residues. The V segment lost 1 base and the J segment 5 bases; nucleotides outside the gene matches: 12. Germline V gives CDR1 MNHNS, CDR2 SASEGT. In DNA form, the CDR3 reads TGTGCCAGCAGTGAAGAGGTGTTGGTGGGGACTAGCGGGAGGAACAATGAGCAGTTCTTC. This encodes CASSEEVLVGTSGRNNEQFF.

This chain's CDR3 is CASSQGTDSGNTIYF. The DNA of the CDR3 is TGTGCCAGCAGCCAAGGGACAGACTCTGGAAACACCATATATTTT. The V gene is TRBV3-1 (or the pseudogene TRBV3-2), the J gene TRBJ1-3, with D possibly TRBD1 on 6 matching bases. V shed 1 base and J shed 0 bases, with 7 bases lying between them. This CDR3 contains 15 residues. Germline V gene sequence: CDR1 LGHDT, CDR2 YNNKEL (reference sequence).

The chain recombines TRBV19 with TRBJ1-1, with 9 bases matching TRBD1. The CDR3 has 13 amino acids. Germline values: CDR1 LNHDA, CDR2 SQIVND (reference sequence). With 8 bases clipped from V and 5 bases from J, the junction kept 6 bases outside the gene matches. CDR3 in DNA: TGTGCCAGTGGGGACAGGGAGGGTACTGAAGCTTTCTTT. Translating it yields CASGDREGTEAFF.

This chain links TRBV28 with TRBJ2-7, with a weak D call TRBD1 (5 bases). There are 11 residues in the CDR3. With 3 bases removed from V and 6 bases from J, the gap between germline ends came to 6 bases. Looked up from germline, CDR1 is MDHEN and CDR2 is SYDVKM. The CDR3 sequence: CASSFGAEQYV. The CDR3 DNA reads TGTGCCAGCAGTTTTGGGGCCGAGCAGTACGTC.